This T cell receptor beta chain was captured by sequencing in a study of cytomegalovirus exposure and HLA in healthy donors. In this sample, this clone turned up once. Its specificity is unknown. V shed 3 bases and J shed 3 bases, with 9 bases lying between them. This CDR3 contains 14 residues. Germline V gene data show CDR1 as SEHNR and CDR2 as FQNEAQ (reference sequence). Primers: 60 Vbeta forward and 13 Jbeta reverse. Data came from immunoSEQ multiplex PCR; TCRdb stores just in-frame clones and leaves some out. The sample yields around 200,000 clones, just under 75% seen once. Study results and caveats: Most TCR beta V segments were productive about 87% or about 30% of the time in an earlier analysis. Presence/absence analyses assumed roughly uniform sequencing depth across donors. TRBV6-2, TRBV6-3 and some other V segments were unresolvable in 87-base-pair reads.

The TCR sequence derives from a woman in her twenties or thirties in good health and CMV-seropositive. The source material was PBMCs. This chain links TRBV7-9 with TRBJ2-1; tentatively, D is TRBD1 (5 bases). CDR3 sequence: CASSLDTNYNEQFF. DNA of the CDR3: TGTGCCAGCAGCTTGGACACTAACTACAATGAGCAGTTCTTC.